The 31 T cell receptor beta chains in this list originate from one sample, sequenced in a study of blood T cells in healthy people across ages. A second PCR, run for about 6 to 12 cycles, used a sample-barcoded 5' primer plus a J-beta primer mix. Using its own MiXCR run on the 5' RACE reads, TCRdb lists one record per CDR3 protein. This table has 1.5 million to 2 million distinct CDR3 sequences, about 50% appearing once. Sequencing was performed on blood. All receptors come from a woman aged 40 to 55 in good health.

About this clonotype itself: Mismatch with germline at one junction end may stem from a read error. The chain uses TRBV4-3 and TRBJ1-4, with TRBD1 as a possible D gene (5 bases). The germline V gene has CDR1 LGHNA and CDR2 YSLEER. CDR3 length equals 15 residues. CDR3 sequence: CASGQDGGLNEELFF. The CDR3 bases are TGCGCCAGCGGCCAAGACGGGGGTCTTAATGAAGAACTGTTTTTT.

This chain joins TRBV20-1 and TRBJ2-5, with TRBD1 identical over 10 bases. With V trimmed by 6 bases and J by 11 bases, 12 bases remained unmatched. Looked up from germline, CDR1 is DFQATT and CDR2 is SNEGSKA (reference sequence). The CDR3 is 13 amino acids. CDR3 nucleotide sequence: TGCAGTGCCAGGGACAGGGGCTTGTGGGAGCAGTACTTC. This gives the protein CSARDRGLWEQYF.

The rearrangement joins TRBV3-1 to TRBJ2-3; D is possibly TRBD1 (6 bases). The germline CDR1 and CDR2 sequences are LGHDT and YNNKEL (reference sequence). Trimming stripped 1 base from V and 2 bases from J, with 19 bases between. CDR3 length: 18 residues. CDR3 amino acids: CASSQVYSPGVLTDTQYF. The CDR3 region has the DNA TGTGCCAGCAGCCAAGTTTATTCGCCAGGGGTCCTCACAGATACGCAGTATTTT.

The chain carries TRBV27 and TRBJ1-6, with D possibly TRBD1 on 5 matching bases. CDR1 is MNHEY and CDR2 is SMNVEV in the germline V gene (reference sequence). This CDR3 has 14 residues. Trimming shortened V by 3 bases and J by 9 bases, and 12 bases separated the two germline ends. The CDR3 nucleotides are TGTGCCAGCAGTTTCGATAGGGACCCTTCACCCCTCCACTTT. Its protein is CASSFDRDPSPLHF.

The table lists this clonotype with a count of one. The gene calls are TRBV12-3 or TRBV12-4 and TRBJ2-1; 8 bases align to TRBD1. V was clipped by 3 bases and J by 5 bases; unmatched bases: 6. The CDR3 is 15 amino acids. CDR3 nucleotides: TGTGCCAGCAGTTTCTCGGCAGGGGGCCACAATGAGCAGTTCTTC. Protein sequence: CASSFSAGGHNEQFF.

The sample holds a few counts of this clonotype. The chain couples TRBV4-3 to TRBJ2-3, with 7 positions matching TRBD1. V lost 0 bases, J lost 6 bases, and 9 bases stayed unmatched. This CDR3 is built from 16 residues. The germline gives CDR1 LGHNA, CDR2 YSLEER. The CDR3 loop is CASSQDQGGVRDTQYF. DNA of the CDR3: TGCGCCAGCAGCCAAGATCAAGGGGGCGTCCGGGATACGCAGTATTTT.

V usage is TRBV5-1 and J usage is TRBJ2-1; TRBD1 or TRBD2 may be the D gene (6 bases each). V lost 4 bases and J lost 4, with 21 bases in between. Germline V gene sequence: CDR1 SGHRS, CDR2 YFSETQ. The CDR3 extends over 17 amino acids. The CDR3 spells CASSPERGRGTYNEQFF. The CDR3, as DNA: TGCGCCAGCAGCCCCGAGAGGGGAAGGGGGACTTACAATGAGCAGTTCTTC.

This chain links TRBV11-2 with TRBJ2-1; 7 bases are shared with TRBD2. V was clipped by 4 bases and J by 5 bases; unmatched bases: 8. CDR3 length equals 15 residues. Germline V gene data show CDR1 as SGHAT and CDR2 as FQNNGV. CDR3 DNA: TGTGCCAGCAGCTATACTACCGGGACTAACAATGAGCAGTTCTTC. Its translation: CASSYTTGTNNEQFF. Complete variable domain (other parts from reference TRBV11-2 and TRBJ2-1): EAGVAQSPRYKIIEKRQSVAFWCNPISGHATLYWYQQILGQGPKLLIQFQNNGVVDDSQLPKDRFSAERLKGVDSTLKIQPAKLEDSAVYLCASSYTTGTNNEQFFGPGTRLTVL.

The rearrangement joins TRBV29-1 to TRBJ1-2; the D is unclear. V was clipped by 7 bases and J by 5 bases, with 14 bases between them. This CDR3 is built from 12 residues. CDR1 SQVTM and CDR2 ANQGSEA come from the germline V gene. CDR3 sequence reads: CSADRRQYGYTF. For the CDR3, the DNA is TGCAGCGCCGACCGGCGGCAATATGGCTACACCTTC.

The J gene is TRBJ2-7, the V gene TRBV7-2; D unclear. The CDR3 totals 14 residues. The germline gives CDR1 SGHTA, CDR2 FQGNSA. V gave up 1 base and J gave up 2 bases, with 9 bases separating them. The CDR3 region is CASSLEYRAYEQYF. CDR3 nucleotide sequence: TGTGCCAGCAGCTTAGAATATAGGGCCTACGAGCAGTACTTC.

This clonotype came up a few times. The chain employs TRBV4-3 and TRBJ2-5, with 10 nucleotides matching TRBD1. The CDR3 is 15 amino acids. CDR1 and CDR2 from the germline V gene are LGHNA and YSLEER. With 3 bases clipped from V and 3 bases from J, the junction kept 4 bases outside the gene matches. CDR3 in DNA: TGCGCCAGCAGCCAGATGGGGACAGGGGAAGAGACCCAGTACTTC. This gives the protein CASSQMGTGEETQYF.

The genes are TRBV7-2 and TRBJ2-5; D is possibly TRBD2 (7 bases). Germline V lookup: CDR1 SGHTA, CDR2 FQGNSA. Trimming left V 5 bases short and J 5 bases short, with 15 bases between. The CDR3 is 14 amino acids. The CDR3 sequence is CASSVEGGTETQYF. The CDR3 DNA reads as TGTGCCAGCAGCGTAGAGGGGGGGACGGAGACCCAGTACTTC. Based on the CDR3 plus reference TRBV7-2 and TRBJ2-5, the full variable domain is GAGVSQSPSNKVTEKGKDVELRCDPISGHTALYWYRQSLGQGLEFLIYFQGNSAPDKSGLPSDRFSAERTGGSVSTLTIQRTQQEDSAVYLCASSVEGGTETQYFGPGTRLLVL.

The genes are TRBV9 and TRBJ2-6; D is perhaps TRBD1 or TRBD2 (5 bases each). Trimming pared 1 base from V and 0 bases from J, leaving 11 bases between. CDR3 length: 17 residues. Looked up from germline, CDR1 is SGDLS and CDR2 is YYNGEE. The CDR3 nucleotides read TGTGCCAGCAGCGTACGGGGCCTGCTCTCTGGGGCCAACGTCCTGACTTTC. Its protein is CASSVRGLLSGANVLTF.

For this clonotype: The junction and the germline gene differ at one end; a read error may be behind it. This chain connects TRBV3-1 to TRBJ1-4; the D gene is possibly TRBD1 (5 bases). Per germline, CDR1 LGHDT and CDR2 YNNKEL (reference sequence). CDR3 size: 14 residues. CDR3 in DNA: TGTGCTAGCAGCCAGGAGAGGGGTAATGAAAAACTGTTTTTT. This sequence encodes CASSQERGNEKLFF. Drawing the rest from reference TRBV3-1 and TRBJ1-4, the complete variable domain is DTAVSQTPKYLVTQMGNDKSIKCEQNLGHDTMYWYKQDSKKFLKIMFSYNNKELIINETVPNRFSPKSPDKAHLNLHINSLELGDSAVYFCASSQERGNEKLFFGSGTQLSVL.

The chain uses TRBV20-1 and TRBJ2-3, with TRBD2 matching 10 bases. The trim removed 3 bases at V and 11 bases at J, leaving 23 bases unmatched. The CDR3 has 18 amino acids. CDR1 and CDR2 from the germline V gene are DFQATT and SNEGSKA (reference sequence). The CDR3 reads CSARDPGRRLAGARLQYF. In nucleotides, the CDR3 is TGCAGTGCTAGGGACCCAGGGAGGAGGCTAGCGGGGGCCCGGTTGCAGTATTTT.

This clonotype appeared once. V and J are TRBV12-3 or TRBV12-4 and TRBJ1-1; D is uncertain. The ends were cut back, 1 base at V and 13 bases at J, with 16 bases in the middle. The CDR3 covers 13 residues. The CDR3 here is CASSLVRGGIIFF. DNA for the CDR3: TGTGCCAGCAGTTTAGTACGTGGCGGGATTATTTTCTTT.

J is TRBJ2-3 and V is TRBV4-1, with 8 bases identical to TRBD2. This CDR3 contains 15 residues. Trimming cost V 1 base and J 5 bases; bases outside gene matches: 5. CDR1 and CDR2 (germline): MGHRA, YSYEKL. The CDR3 DNA sequence: TGCGCCAGCAGCCAAGTCAGCGGGGGCGGAGATACGCAGTATTTT. Protein product: CASSQVSGGGDTQYF.

The V gene is TRBV3-1, the J gene TRBJ2-1; the match to TRBD2 covers 10 bases. The CDR3 has 15 amino acids. V lost 1 base and J lost 6; bases outside the gene matches: 3. From germline, CDR1 is LGHDT and CDR2 YNNKEL (reference sequence). The CDR3 sequence: CASSQALAGSNEQFF. In DNA, the CDR3 is TGTGCCAGCAGCCAAGCACTAGCGGGGTCCAATGAGCAGTTCTTC.

The CDR3 sequence: CASSFHRAGANVLTF. In nucleotides, the CDR3 is TGTGCCAGCAGCTTCCACCGGGCCGGGGCCAACGTCCTGACTTTC. This sequence joins TRBV11-2 and TRBJ2-6; D is unclear. Germline loops: CDR1 SGHAT, CDR2 FQNNGV. V was pared by 3 bases and J by 4 bases, with 10 bases between. CDR3 length equals 15 residues.

This chain uses TRBV20-1 with TRBJ2-1; D possibly corresponds to TRBD2 (6 bases). This CDR3 region has 12 residues. Germline V gene data show CDR1 as DFQATT and CDR2 as SNEGSKA (reference sequence). V lost 0 bases and J 12 bases, leaving 12 bases between the germline ends. The CDR3 nucleotides read TGCAGTGCTAGAGATTTAGGGACTGTGCAGTTCTTC. It translates to CSARDLGTVQFF.

This clonotype was recorded many times. J is TRBJ2-7 and V is TRBV7-2, with no clear D. The V end lost 0 bases, the J end lost 2 bases, and 14 bases lay between the germline ends. The CDR3 has 16 residues. The V gene's germline CDR1 is SGHTA and CDR2 FQGNSA. For the CDR3, the DNA is TGTGCCAGCAGCTTAGCCGGACCCCCCACCCCCTACGAGCAGTACTTC. This codes for CASSLAGPPTPYEQYF.

The sample holds a few counts of this clonotype. V gene TRBV4-3 combines with J gene TRBJ2-3, with 11 bases matching TRBD1. After removal of 4 bases from V and 8 bases from J, the junction contained 11 bases not matched to a gene. The length of the CDR3 is 16 residues. CDR1 is LGHNA, CDR2 YSLEER, per germline. CDR3 amino acids: CASSPLGGQGDGTQYF. CDR3 DNA sequence: TGCGCCAGCAGCCCACTCGGGGGACAGGGGGATGGTACGCAGTATTTT.

The J gene is TRBJ1-1, the V gene TRBV6-1, with D tentatively TRBD1 (6 bases). Germline loops: CDR1 MNHNS, CDR2 SASEGT. The CDR3 extends over 18 amino acids. Trimming cost V 5 bases and J 2 bases, with 24 bases left between them. Written as DNA, the CDR3 is TGTGCCAGCAGTCCAAAACGGGGGTCGGGGGCTCCTAACACTGAAGCTTTCTTT. It codes for CASSPKRGSGAPNTEAFF.

V and J are TRBV7-2 and TRBJ2-7, with TRBD1 identical over 7 bases. V shed 7 bases and J 7 bases; nucleotides not matched to a gene: 13. This CDR3 has 14 amino acids. CDR1 SGHTA and CDR2 FQGNSA come from the germline V gene. The CDR3 coding sequence is TGTGCCAGCAAGGGGACAGCCGGCTTCGGTGAGCAGTACTTC. This translates into CASKGTAGFGEQYF.

The chain couples TRBV20-1 to TRBJ2-7; D may match TRBD1 or TRBD2 (5 bases each). Trimming stripped 8 bases from V and 0 bases from J, with 17 bases between. This CDR3 region has 14 residues. CDR1 and CDR2 (germline): DFQATT, SNEGSKA (reference sequence). CDR3 sequence: CSTSDPGSSYEQYF. CDR3 in DNA: TGCAGTACTTCCGATCCAGGGAGCTCCTACGAGCAGTACTTC.

The gene calls are TRBV24-1 and TRBJ1-4; D may be TRBD1 (6 bases). Germline V CDR1 and CDR2: KGHDR, SFDVKD. CDR3 length: 15 residues. V gave up 4 bases and J gave up 4 bases, with 12 bases separating them. The CDR3 DNA is TGTGCCACCAGTGACCGGACAGACTTTAATGAAAAACTGTTTTTT. Translated, it gives CATSDRTDFNEKLFF.

The rearrangement joins TRBV20-1 to TRBJ2-3; D is possibly TRBD1 or TRBD2 (5 bases each). Trimming cost V 5 bases and J 1 base, with 16 bases left between them. The CDR3 spans 15 residues. The V gene's germline CDR1 is DFQATT and CDR2 SNEGSKA (reference sequence). The CDR3 is CSAEDGAIGTDTQYF. The CDR3 nucleotides are TGCAGTGCTGAGGACGGGGCCATTGGCACAGATACGCAGTATTTT.

The chain employs TRBV6-6 and TRBJ1-2, with TRBD1 as a possible D gene (5 bases). The CDR3 has 15 amino acids. V was clipped by 3 bases and J by 0 bases, with 11 bases between them. CDR1 is MNHNY, CDR2 SVGAGI, per germline (reference sequence). CDR3 sequence reads: CASSYQGLSNYGYTF. CDR3 DNA sequence: TGTGCCAGCAGTTATCAGGGACTTTCTAACTATGGCTACACCTTC.

This clonotype has more than one count but fewer than ten. This rearrangement joins TRBV29-1 to TRBJ2-5, with 8 bases aligning to TRBD2. Trimming took 4 bases from V and 5 from J; bases not matched to a gene: 9. The CDR3 covers 14 residues. Germline assignment: CDR1 SQVTM and CDR2 ANQGSEA. CDR3 amino acids: CSVGVGGDIETQYF. CDR3 in DNA: TGCAGCGTTGGTGTCGGGGGGGACATCGAGACCCAGTACTTC.

The V gene is TRBV6-5, the J gene TRBJ2-4, with D unresolved. In germline, CDR1 is MNHEY, CDR2 SVGAGI. The length of the CDR3 is 13 residues. Trimming left V 2 bases short and J 3 bases short, with 5 bases between. The CDR3 DNA reads TGTGCCAGCAGTTACGGAAGCAAAAACATTCAGTACTTC. The encoded protein is CASSYGSKNIQYF.

DNA for the CDR3: TGCAGCAAAAAAGGGGTCGGCTATGGCTACACCTTC. Translation gives CSKKGVGYGYTF. The rearrangement links TRBV20-1 to TRBJ1-2; possibly TRBD1 for D (5 bases). The CDR3 loop spans 12 amino acids. Germline V gives CDR1 DFQATT, CDR2 SNEGSKA (reference sequence).